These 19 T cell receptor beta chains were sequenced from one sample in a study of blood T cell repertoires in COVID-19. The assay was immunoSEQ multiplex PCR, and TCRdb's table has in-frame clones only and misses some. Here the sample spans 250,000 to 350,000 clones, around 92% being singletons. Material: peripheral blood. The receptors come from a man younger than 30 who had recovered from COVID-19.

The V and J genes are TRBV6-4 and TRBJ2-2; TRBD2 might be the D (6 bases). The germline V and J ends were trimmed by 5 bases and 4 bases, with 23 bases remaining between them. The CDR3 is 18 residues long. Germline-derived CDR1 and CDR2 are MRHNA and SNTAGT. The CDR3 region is CASSPRGSGIHRTGELFF. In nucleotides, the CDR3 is TGTGCCAGCAGTCCCCGCGGTAGCGGCATCCACCGCACCGGGGAGCTGTTTTTT.

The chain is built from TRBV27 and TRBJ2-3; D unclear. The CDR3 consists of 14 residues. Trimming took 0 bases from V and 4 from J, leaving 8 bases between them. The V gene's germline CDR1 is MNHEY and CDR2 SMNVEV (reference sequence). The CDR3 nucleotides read TGTGCCAGCAGTTTATCGATTGCAGCAGATACGCAGTATTTT. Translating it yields CASSLSIAADTQYF.

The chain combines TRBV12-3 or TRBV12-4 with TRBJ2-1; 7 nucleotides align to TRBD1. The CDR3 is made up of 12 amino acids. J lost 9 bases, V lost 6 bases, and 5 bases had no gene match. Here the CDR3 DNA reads TGTGCCAGCAGGACAGGGCGGATTGAGCAGTTCTTC. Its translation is CASRTGRIEQFF.

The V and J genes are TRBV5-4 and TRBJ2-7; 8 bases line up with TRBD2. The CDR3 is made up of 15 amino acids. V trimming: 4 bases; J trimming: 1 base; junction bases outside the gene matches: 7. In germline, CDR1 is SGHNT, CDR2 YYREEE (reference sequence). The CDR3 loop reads CASSPTGTSSYEQYF. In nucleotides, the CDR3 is TGTGCCAGCAGCCCCACCGGGACTAGTTCCTACGAGCAGTACTTC.

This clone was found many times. The CDR3 coding sequence is TGTGCCAGCAGCTTAGCGCCCCGGGGGAGCAATCAGCCCCAGCATTTT. Amino acids: CASSLAPRGSNQPQHF. The chain carries TRBV7-2 and TRBJ1-5; weak D call: TRBD1 (5 bases). Germline CDR1 reads SGHTA; CDR2 reads FQGNSA. The V gene lost 0 bases and the J gene lost 1 base, with 10 bases spanning the gap. There are 16 residues in the CDR3.

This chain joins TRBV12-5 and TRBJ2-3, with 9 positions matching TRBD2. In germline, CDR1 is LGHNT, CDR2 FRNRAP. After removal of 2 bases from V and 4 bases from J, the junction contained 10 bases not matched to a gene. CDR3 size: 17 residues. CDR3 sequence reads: CASGLLASGESSDTQYF. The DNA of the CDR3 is TGTGCTAGTGGTTTGTTGGCTAGCGGGGAGTCGTCAGATACGCAGTATTTT.

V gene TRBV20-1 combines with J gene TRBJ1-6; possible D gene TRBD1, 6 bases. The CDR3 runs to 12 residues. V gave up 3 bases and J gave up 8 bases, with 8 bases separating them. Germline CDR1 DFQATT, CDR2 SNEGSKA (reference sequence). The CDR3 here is CSASSGDSPLHF. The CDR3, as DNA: TGCAGTGCTAGTTCAGGGGATTCACCCCTCCACTTT.

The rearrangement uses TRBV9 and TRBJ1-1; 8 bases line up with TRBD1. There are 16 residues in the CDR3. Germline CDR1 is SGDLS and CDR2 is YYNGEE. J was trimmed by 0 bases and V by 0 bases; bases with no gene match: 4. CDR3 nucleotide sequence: TGTGCCAGCAGCGTAGGGATGACAGGGGTGAACACTGAAGCTTTCTTT. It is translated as CASSVGMTGVNTEAFF. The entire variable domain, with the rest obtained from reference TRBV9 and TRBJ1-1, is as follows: DSGVTQTPKHLITATGQRVTLRCSPRSGDLSVYWYQQSLDQGLQFLIQYYNGEERAKGNILERFSAQQFPDLHSELNLSSLELGDSALYFCASSVGMTGVNTEAFFGQGTRLTVV.

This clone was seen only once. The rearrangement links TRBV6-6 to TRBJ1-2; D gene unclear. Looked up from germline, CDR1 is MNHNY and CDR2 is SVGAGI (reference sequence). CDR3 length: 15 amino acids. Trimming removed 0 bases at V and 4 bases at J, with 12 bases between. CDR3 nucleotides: TGTGCCAGCAGTTACTCGCAGACATCAACCTATGGCTACACCTTC. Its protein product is CASSYSQTSTYGYTF.

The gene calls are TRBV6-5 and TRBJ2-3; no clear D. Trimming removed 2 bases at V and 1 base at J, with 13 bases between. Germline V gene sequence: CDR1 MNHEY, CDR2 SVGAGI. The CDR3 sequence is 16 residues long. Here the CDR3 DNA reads TGTGCCAGCAGTTACACAACAGCCCCTGGCACAGATACGCAGTATTTT. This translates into CASSYTTAPGTDTQYF.

CDR3 residues: CASSYWTGGAKNSPLHF. DNA for the CDR3: TGTGCCAGCAGTTACTGGACAGGGGGCGCGAAGAATTCACCCCTCCACTTT. V gene TRBV6-2 or TRBV6-3 combines with J gene TRBJ1-6; 11 bases are a match to TRBD1. The V and J ends lost 1 base and 7 bases, in that order; junction bases with no gene match: 6. CDR1 is MNHEY, CDR2 SVGEGT, per germline. There are 17 residues in the CDR3.

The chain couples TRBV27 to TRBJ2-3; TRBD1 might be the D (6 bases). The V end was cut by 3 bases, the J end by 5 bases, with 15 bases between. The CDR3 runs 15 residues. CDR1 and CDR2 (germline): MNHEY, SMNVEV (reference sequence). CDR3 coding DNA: TGTGCCAGCAGTTTGTCAGGGGATGGGAAAGATACGCAGTATTTT. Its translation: CASSLSGDGKDTQYF.

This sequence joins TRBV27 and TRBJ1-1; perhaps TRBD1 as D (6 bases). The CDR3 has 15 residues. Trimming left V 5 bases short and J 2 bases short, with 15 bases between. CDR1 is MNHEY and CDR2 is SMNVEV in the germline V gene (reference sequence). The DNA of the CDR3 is TGTGCCAGCAGTCCCAGGGGCAGGGTCAACACTGAAGCTTTCTTT. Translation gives CASSPRGRVNTEAFF.

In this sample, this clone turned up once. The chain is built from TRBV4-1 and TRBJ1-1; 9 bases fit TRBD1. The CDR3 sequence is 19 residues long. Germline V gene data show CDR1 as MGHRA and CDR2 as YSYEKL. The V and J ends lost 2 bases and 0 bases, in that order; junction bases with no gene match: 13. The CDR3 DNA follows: TGCGCCAGCAGCCAAAGCAAACTAGGGACAGGGTATTTGAACACTGAAGCTTTCTTT. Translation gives CASSQSKLGTGYLNTEAFF.

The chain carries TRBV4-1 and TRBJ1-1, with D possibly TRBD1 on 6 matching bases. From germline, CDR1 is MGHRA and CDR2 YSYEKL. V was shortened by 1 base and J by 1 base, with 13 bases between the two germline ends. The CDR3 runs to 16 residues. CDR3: CASSQAEGHQNTEAFF. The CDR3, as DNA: TGCGCCAGCAGCCAAGCTGAGGGACACCAGAACACTGAAGCTTTCTTT.

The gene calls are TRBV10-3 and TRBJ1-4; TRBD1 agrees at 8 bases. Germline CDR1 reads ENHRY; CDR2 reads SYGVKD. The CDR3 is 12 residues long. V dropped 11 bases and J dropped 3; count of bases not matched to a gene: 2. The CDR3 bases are TGTGCCGTACAGGGGGCTAATGAAAAACTGTTTTTT. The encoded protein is CAVQGANEKLFF.

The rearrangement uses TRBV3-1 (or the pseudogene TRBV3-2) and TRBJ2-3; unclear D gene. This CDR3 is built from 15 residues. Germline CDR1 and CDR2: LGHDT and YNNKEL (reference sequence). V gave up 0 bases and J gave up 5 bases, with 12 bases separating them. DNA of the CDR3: TGTGCCAGCAGCCAAGATCCGCAGAACAGAGATACGCAGTATTTT. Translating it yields CASSQDPQNRDTQYF.

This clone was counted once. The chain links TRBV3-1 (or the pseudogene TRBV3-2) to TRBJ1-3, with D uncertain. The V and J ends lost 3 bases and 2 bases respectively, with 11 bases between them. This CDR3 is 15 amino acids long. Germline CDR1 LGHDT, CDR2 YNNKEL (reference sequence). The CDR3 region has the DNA TGTGCCAGCAGCCACCCTTCAACGGCTGGAAACACCATATATTTT. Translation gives CASSHPSTAGNTIYF.

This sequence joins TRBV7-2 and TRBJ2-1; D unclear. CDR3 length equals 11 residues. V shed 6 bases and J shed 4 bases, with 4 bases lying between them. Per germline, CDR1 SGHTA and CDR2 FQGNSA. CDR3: CASSYYNEQFF. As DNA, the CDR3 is TGTGCCAGCAGTTATTACAATGAGCAGTTCTTC.